The sequence of this T cell receptor (beta chain) was determined in a study of identical twins. Study findings and constraints: A partial confounding effect on zero-insertion analyses could come from invariant MAIT and iNKT cells.

Healthy Caucasians were all of the donors. The CDR3 is 15 amino acids. Germline CDR1 SGHAT, CDR2 FQNNGV. Trimming took 5 bases from V and 4 from J, leaving 14 bases between them. MiXCR was run by TCRdb on the 5' RACE reads, yielding one entry per CDR3 protein. Of roughly 1.6 million distinct CDR3 sequences listed, around a third were seen once; the top ten hold about 0.3%. In the case of this clonotype: Antigen specificity is unknown.

This clonotype was obtained from a newborn girl in good health. The J gene is TRBJ1-4, the V gene TRBV11-2; D call uncertain. Sequencing input: cord blood. Here the CDR3 reads CASSQPVRSNEKLFF. CDR3 sequence (DNA): TGTGCCAGCAGCCAGCCGGTGCGGAGTAATGAAAAACTGTTTTTT.